This record looks at one TCR beta chain sequence and its context. Antigen specificity is unknown. This CDR3 is built from 14 residues. V trimming: 6 bases; J trimming: 5 bases; junction bases outside the gene matches: 9. Germline CDR1 reads DFQATT; CDR2 reads SNEGSKA (reference sequence). This entry is derived from a study of identical twins. Study-level findings and limits: Insertion counts were lower in abundant cord blood beta clonotypes, a trend that memory repertoires did not show. Conclusions were drawn cross-sectionally by statistical analysis, without following the same donors. Beta out-of-frame sequences displayed a weaker excess of sharing between twins.

cDNA carried unique molecular identifiers, and a universal primer site was added by template switching. TCRdb re-called the 5' RACE reads with MiXCR, one entry per CDR3 protein. The repertoire holds just under 550,000 distinct CDR3 sequences, about 16% seen once, with about 0.4% in the top ten. In addition, the sample was reused for a study of yellow fever vaccine responses in identical twins.

Sequencing was carried out using CD4+ T cells sorted from blood. This sequence originates from a woman aged 18-30 years in good health. The J gene is TRBJ2-3, the V gene TRBV20-1; TRBD1 matches at 9 bases. CDR3 loop: CSAPTGGPGDTQYF. The CDR3 DNA sequence: TGCAGTGCACCTACAGGGGGCCCGGGAGATACGCAGTATTTT.